The entry below describes one TCR beta chain. Germline V lookup: CDR1 MDHEN, CDR2 SYDVKM. The CDR3 runs 14 residues. V was cut by 11 bases and J by 2 bases, with 19 bases left in between. The data belong to a study of PD-L1 blockade in urothelial cancer. Time point meaning: peripheral blood 6 weeks after treatment start. All patients handed over anywhere from 1 to 8 samples, pretreatment and on-treatment. Assay used: immunoSEQ multiplex PCR; TCRdb lists only in-frame clones, some missing. The table has roughly 45,000 clones, more than 75% seen once. This receptor was taken from a man between 60 and 75 years old with urothelial cancer. The specimen was PBMCs, collected around atezolizumab (anti-PD-L1) treatment. The V and J genes are TRBV28 and TRBJ2-7; TRBD2 is a possible D gene (6 bases). The CDR3 region has the DNA TGTGCCGCAGGCTCGCGGGACGGTACCTACGAGCAGTACTTC. Amino acid sequence: CAAGSRDGTYEQYF.